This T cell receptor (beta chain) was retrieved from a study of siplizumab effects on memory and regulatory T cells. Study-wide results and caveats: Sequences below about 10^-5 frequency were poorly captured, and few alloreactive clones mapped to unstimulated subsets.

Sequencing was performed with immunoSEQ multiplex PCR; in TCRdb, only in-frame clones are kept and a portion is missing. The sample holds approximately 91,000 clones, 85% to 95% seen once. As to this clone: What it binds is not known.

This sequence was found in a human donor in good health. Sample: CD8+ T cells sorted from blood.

As DNA, the CDR3 is TGTGCCAGCAGTGAGAGACTACGAATATCGGCGGATACGCAGTATTTT. It translates to CASSERLRISADTQYF. This rearrangement joins TRBV6-1 to TRBJ2-3, with TRBD2 as a possible D gene (5 bases). CDR3 length: 16 amino acids. The germline V and J ends were trimmed by 3 bases and 6 bases, with 19 bases remaining between them. The V gene's germline CDR1 is MNHNS and CDR2 SASEGT.